Following are 14 T cell receptor beta chains from one sample sequenced in a study of shared clonotypes between healthy human individuals. CD45RO negativity and positive selection for CCR7 defined naive CD8 cells, a population that excluded terminally differentiated effector memory CD45RA+ cells. Clones were sequenced by immunoSEQ multiplex PCR, and TCRdb holds only the in-frame ones, with some missing. Of roughly 2 million clones listed, less than 95% are singletons. Sequences were obtained from naive CD8+ T cells sorted from blood. Receptors were obtained from a young man in good health.

This clone occurred once. The chain carries TRBV18 and TRBJ2-7; TRBD2 agrees at 7 bases. This CDR3 has 16 amino acids. With 3 bases clipped from V and 0 bases from J, the junction kept 8 bases outside the gene matches. Germline V gene data show CDR1 as KGHSH and CDR2 as LQKENI. CDR3: CASSPERGVLSYEQYF. The CDR3 nucleotides read TGTGCCAGCTCACCGGAACGGGGGGTCCTCTCCTACGAGCAGTACTTC.

V and J are TRBV4-1 and TRBJ2-1; D might be TRBD2 (5 bases). V lost 1 base and J lost 6, with 13 bases in between. CDR1 is MGHRA and CDR2 is YSYEKL in the germline V gene. CDR3 length: 15 residues. CDR3 nucleotide sequence: TGCGCCAGCAGCCAAGCGGGGTTTCAATTCAATGAGCAGTTCTTC. Translated, it gives CASSQAGFQFNEQFF.

J is TRBJ2-5 and V is TRBV2; D might be TRBD2 (5 bases). The germline V and J ends were trimmed by 6 bases and 1 base, with 18 bases remaining between them. The V gene's germline CDR1 is SNHLY and CDR2 FYNNEI. This CDR3 has 16 residues. CDR3 residues: CASREDGGPTQETQYF. The CDR3 DNA sequence: TGTGCCAGCAGGGAGGATGGCGGGCCGACCCAAGAGACCCAGTACTTC.

This sequence joins TRBV5-1 and TRBJ2-3; 12 bases fit TRBD1. Germline V gene lookup returns CDR1 SGHRS and CDR2 YFSETQ. The CDR3 is made up of 16 amino acids. V was pared by 4 bases and J by 5 bases, with 8 bases of the junction left unmatched. CDR3 DNA: TGCGCCAGCAGCATATTGGGACAGGGGGCTGGAGATACGCAGTATTTT. This translates into CASSILGQGAGDTQYF.

The V call is TRBV6-6, the J call TRBJ1-5; D is undetermined. Trimming took 2 bases from V and 1 from J, leaving 6 bases between them. The CDR3 is made up of 14 amino acids. CDR1 and CDR2 from the germline V gene are MNHNY and SVGAGI (reference sequence). The chain's CDR3 is CASSYIESNQPQHF. The DNA of the CDR3 is TGTGCCAGCAGTTACATCGAAAGCAATCAGCCCCAGCATTTT.

The chain carries TRBV6-1 and TRBJ2-7, with 7 bases that match TRBD2. Looked up from germline, CDR1 is MNHNS and CDR2 is SASEGT. The junction had 8 bases not matched to a gene; V was cut back by 1 base and J by 2 bases. This CDR3 comprises 16 residues. This CDR3 reads CASSEGVSGFPYEQYF. DNA for the CDR3: TGTGCCAGCAGTGAAGGGGTTAGCGGGTTCCCCTACGAGCAGTACTTC.

The rearrangement links TRBV11-2 to TRBJ2-2, with 8 nucleotides matching TRBD1. The CDR3 covers 15 residues. Germline trimming cut 4 bases from V and 7 bases from J; bases unmatched to any gene: 8. The germline gives CDR1 SGHAT, CDR2 FQNNGV. DNA of the CDR3: TGTGCCAGCAGCTCCTCTTGGACAGGGTTCGGGGAGCTGTTTTTT. Amino acids: CASSSSWTGFGELFF.

The chain joins TRBV6-1 to TRBJ1-2; the match to TRBD1 covers 9 bases. The CDR3 consists of 15 residues. V shed 8 bases and J 5 bases; nucleotides not matched to a gene: 12. Germline CDR1 and CDR2: MNHNS and SASEGT. As DNA, the CDR3 is TGTGCCAGCCATGATGAGGGACAGGGAGATTATGGCTACACCTTC. It is translated as CASHDEGQGDYGYTF.

The chain's CDR3 is CAWSINEQFF. DNA of the CDR3: TGTGCCTGGAGTATCAATGAGCAGTTCTTC. The chain joins TRBV30 to TRBJ2-1, with unresolved D. Germline V CDR1 and CDR2: GTSNPN, SVGIG (reference sequence). The V gene lost 2 bases and the J gene lost 6 bases, with 2 bases spanning the gap. This CDR3 has 10 residues.

This sequence joins TRBV9 and TRBJ2-5; 8 bases line up with TRBD2. V lost 3 bases and J lost 4; bases outside the gene matches: 11. The germline V gene has CDR1 SGDLS and CDR2 YYNGEE. The CDR3 has 16 amino acids. The CDR3 bases are TGTGCCAGCAGCGCACAACTCGGGGGGGCCCTAGAGACCCAGTACTTC. This sequence encodes CASSAQLGGALETQYF.

The V and J genes are TRBV27 and TRBJ1-4, with 7 bases identical to TRBD1. This CDR3 is 16 amino acids long. With V trimmed by 0 bases and J by 7 bases, 8 bases remained unmatched. Germline V lookup: CDR1 MNHEY, CDR2 SMNVEV (reference sequence). The CDR3 sequence: CASSLSITGESEKLFF. The CDR3 DNA follows: TGTGCCAGCAGTTTATCGATTACAGGGGAGAGTGAAAAACTGTTTTTT.

This chain links TRBV2 with TRBJ1-4, with D perhaps TRBD1 (5 bases). V was clipped by 8 bases and J by 0 bases, with 10 bases between them. This CDR3 is 14 amino acids long. The germline gives CDR1 SNHLY, CDR2 FYNNEI. CDR3 in DNA: TGTGCCAGCGGTCAGGGTGCAACTAATGAAAAACTGTTTTTT. Translation gives CASGQGATNEKLFF.

A note on this clone: Other DNA sequences within the sample encode an identical CDR3. This chain uses TRBV27 with TRBJ1-5; 9 nucleotides line up with TRBD1. The trim removed 5 bases at V and 4 bases at J, leaving 3 bases unmatched. This CDR3 spans 14 amino acids. Germline V gene lookup returns CDR1 MNHEY and CDR2 SMNVEV (reference sequence). The CDR3 sequence is CASSVTGGNQPQHF. For the CDR3, the DNA is TGTGCCAGCAGTGTGACAGGGGGGAATCAGCCCCAGCATTTT.

A remark on this clone: Distinct nucleotide sequences in the sample also encode this CDR3. The chain links TRBV4-1 to TRBJ1-1, with D unclear. Germline CDR1 is MGHRA and CDR2 is YSYEKL. The germline V and J ends were trimmed by 3 bases and 6 bases, with 8 bases remaining between them. The CDR3 is 12 amino acids. The CDR3 DNA reads as TGCGCCAGCAGCCAGCGGGGTGCTGAAGCTTTCTTT. Protein: CASSQRGAEAFF.